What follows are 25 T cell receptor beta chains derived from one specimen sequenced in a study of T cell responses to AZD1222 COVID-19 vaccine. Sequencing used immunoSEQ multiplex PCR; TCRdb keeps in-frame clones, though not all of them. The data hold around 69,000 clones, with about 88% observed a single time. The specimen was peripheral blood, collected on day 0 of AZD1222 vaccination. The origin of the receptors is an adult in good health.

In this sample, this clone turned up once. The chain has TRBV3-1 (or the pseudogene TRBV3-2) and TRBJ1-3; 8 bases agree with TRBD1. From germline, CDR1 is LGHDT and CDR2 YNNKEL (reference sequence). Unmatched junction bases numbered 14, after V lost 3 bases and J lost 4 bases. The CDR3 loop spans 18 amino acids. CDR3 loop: CASSQASVRTGFGNTIYF. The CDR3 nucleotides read TGTGCCAGCAGCCAGGCCTCCGTAAGGACAGGGTTCGGAAACACCATATATTTT.

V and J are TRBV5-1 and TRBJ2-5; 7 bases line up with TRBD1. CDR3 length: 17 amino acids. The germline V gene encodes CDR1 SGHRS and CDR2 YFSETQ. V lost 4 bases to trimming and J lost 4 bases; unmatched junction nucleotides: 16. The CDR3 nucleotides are TGCGCCAGCAGCCGGAATCCGACAGGGCTTACCCCAGAGACCCAGTACTTC. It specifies CASSRNPTGLTPETQYF.

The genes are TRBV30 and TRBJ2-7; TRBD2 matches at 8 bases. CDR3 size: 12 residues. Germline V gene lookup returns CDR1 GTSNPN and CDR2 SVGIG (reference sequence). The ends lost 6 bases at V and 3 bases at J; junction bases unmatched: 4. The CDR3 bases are TGTGCCTGCTTAGCGGGAAACTACGAGCAGTACTTC. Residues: CACLAGNYEQYF.

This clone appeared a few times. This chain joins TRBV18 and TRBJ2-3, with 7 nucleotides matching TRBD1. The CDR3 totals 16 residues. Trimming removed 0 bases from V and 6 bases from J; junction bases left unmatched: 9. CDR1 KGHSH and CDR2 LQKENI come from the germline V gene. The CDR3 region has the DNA TGTGCCAGCTCACCACCTCTGGGCAGGGGGACGGATACGCAGTATTTT. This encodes CASSPPLGRGTDTQYF.

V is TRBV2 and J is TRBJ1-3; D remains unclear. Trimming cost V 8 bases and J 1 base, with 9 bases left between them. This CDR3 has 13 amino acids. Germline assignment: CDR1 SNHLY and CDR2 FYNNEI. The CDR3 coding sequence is TGTGCCAGCGGCGGGATGTCTGGAAACACCATATATTTT. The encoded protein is CASGGMSGNTIYF. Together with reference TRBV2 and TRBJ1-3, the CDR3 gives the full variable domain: EPEVTQTPSHQVTQMGQEVILRCVPISNHLYFYWYRQILGQKVEFLVSFYNNEISEKSEIFDDQFSVERPDGSNFTLKIRSTKLEDSAMYFCASGGMSGNTIYFGEGSWLTVV.

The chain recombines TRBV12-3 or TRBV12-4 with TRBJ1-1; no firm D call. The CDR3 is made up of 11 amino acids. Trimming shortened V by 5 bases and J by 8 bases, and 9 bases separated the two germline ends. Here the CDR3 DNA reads TGTGCCAGCAGTCCACAGTGGGAAGCTTTCTTT. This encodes CASSPQWEAFF.

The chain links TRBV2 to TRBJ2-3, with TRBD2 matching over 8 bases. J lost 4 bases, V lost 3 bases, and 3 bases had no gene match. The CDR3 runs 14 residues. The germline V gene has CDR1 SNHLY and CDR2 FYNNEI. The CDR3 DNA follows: TGTGCCAGCAGTGAGGGACTAGACGCAGATACGCAGTATTTT. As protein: CASSEGLDADTQYF.

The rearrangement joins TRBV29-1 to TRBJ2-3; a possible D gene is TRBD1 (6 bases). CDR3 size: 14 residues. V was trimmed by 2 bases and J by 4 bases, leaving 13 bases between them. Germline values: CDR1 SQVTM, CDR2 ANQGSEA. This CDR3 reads CSVETGLIPDTQYF. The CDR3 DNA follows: TGCAGCGTTGAAACAGGGTTGATCCCAGATACGCAGTATTTT.

The CDR3 sequence: CASSPSGGDYGYTF. The CDR3 DNA follows: TGTGCCAGCAGTCCCTCAGGGGGCGACTATGGCTACACCTTC. The V call is TRBV28, the J call TRBJ1-2; 8 bases agree with TRBD1. The germline V gene has CDR1 MDHEN and CDR2 SYDVKM. The CDR3 covers 14 residues. With V trimmed by 5 bases and J by 3 bases, 5 bases remained unmatched.

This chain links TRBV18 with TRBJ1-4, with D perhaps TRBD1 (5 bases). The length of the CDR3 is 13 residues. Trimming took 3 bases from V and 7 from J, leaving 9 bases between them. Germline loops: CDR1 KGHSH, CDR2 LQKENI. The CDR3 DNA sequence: TGTGCCAGCTCACCCCAGGGTGGTGAAAAACTGTTTTTT. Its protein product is CASSPQGGEKLFF.

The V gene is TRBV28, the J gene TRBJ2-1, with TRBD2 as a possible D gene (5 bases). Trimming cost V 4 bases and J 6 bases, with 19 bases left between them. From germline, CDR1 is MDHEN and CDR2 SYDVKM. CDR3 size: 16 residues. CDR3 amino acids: CASSSPRGWERNEQFF. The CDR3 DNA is TGTGCCAGCAGTTCACCCCGCGGGTGGGAACGCAATGAGCAGTTCTTC.

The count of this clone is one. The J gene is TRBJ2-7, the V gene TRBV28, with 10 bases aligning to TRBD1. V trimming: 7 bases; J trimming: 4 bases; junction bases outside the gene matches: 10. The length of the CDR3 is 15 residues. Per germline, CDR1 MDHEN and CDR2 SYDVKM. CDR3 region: CASTIRDRGRYEQYF. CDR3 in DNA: TGTGCCAGCACTATTCGGGACAGGGGAAGGTACGAGCAGTACTTC. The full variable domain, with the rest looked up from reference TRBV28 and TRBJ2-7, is DVKVTQSSRYLVKRTGEKVFLECVQDMDHENMFWYRQDPGLGLRLIYFSYDVKMKEKGDIPEGYSVSREKKERFSLILESASTNQTSMYLCASTIRDRGRYEQYFGPGTRLTVT.

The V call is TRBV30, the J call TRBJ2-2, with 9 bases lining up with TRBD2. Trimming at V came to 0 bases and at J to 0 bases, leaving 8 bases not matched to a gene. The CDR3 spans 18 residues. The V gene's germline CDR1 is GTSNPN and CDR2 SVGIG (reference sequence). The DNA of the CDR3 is TGTGCCTGGAGTGTACTAGCGGGCAGGCTCACGAACACCGGGGAGCTGTTTTTT. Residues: CAWSVLAGRLTNTGELFF.

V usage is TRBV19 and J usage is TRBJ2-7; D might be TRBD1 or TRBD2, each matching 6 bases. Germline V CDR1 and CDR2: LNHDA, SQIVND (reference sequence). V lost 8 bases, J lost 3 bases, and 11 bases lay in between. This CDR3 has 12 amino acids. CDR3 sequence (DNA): TGTGCCAGTGGAGGGGGGAACTACGAGCAGTACTTC. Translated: CASGGGNYEQYF.

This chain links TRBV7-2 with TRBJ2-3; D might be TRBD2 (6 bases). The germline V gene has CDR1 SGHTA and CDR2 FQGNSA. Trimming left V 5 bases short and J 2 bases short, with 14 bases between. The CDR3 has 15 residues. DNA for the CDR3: TGTGCCAGCAGCCATCCGGGACTTAACACAGATACGCAGTATTTT. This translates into CASSHPGLNTDTQYF.

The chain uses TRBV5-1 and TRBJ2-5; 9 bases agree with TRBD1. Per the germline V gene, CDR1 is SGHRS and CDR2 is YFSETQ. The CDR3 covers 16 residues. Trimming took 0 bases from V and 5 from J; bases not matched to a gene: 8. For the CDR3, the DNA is TGCGCCAGCAGCTTGGGCACGGGACAGGGTATGGAGACCCAGTACTTC. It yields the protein CASSLGTGQGMETQYF.

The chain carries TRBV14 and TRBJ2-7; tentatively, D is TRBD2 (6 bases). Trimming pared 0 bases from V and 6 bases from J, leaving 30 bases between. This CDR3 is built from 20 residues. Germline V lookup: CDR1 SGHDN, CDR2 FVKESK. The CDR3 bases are TGTGCCAGCAGCCAAGATTCCCCCGGGAATTATTGGAGGGGAGACACCGAGCAGTACTTC. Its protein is CASSQDSPGNYWRGDTEQYF.

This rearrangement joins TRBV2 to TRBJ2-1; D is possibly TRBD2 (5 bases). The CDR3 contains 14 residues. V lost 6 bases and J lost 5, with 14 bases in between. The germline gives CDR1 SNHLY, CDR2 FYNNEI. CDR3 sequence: CASRKAALNNEQFF. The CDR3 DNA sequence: TGTGCCAGCAGGAAAGCGGCCTTAAACAATGAGCAGTTCTTC. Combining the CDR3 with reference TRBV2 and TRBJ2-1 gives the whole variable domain EPEVTQTPSHQVTQMGQEVILRCVPISNHLYFYWYRQILGQKVEFLVSFYNNEISEKSEIFDDQFSVERPDGSNFTLKIRSTKLEDSAMYFCASRKAALNNEQFFGPGTRLTVL.

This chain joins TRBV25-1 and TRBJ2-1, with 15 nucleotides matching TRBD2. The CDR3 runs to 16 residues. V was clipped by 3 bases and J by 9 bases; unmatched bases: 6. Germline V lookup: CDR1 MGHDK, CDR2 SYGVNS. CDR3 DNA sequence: TGTGCCAGCAGTGACCCTGGACTAGCGGGAGGGATTGAGCAGTTCTTC. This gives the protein CASSDPGLAGGIEQFF.

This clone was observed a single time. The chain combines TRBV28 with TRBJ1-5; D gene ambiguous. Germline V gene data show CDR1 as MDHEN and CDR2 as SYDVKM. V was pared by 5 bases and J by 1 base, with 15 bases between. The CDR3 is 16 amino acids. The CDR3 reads CASSRGDWESNQPQHF. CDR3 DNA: TGTGCCAGCAGTCGTGGGGATTGGGAGAGCAATCAGCCCCAGCATTTT.

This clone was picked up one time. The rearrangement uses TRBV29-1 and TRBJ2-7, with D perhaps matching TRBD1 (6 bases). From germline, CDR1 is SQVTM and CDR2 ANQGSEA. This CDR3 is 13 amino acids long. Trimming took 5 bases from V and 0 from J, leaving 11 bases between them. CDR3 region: CSVLQGDSYEQYV. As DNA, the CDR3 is TGCAGCGTTCTACAGGGAGACTCCTACGAGCAGTACGTC.

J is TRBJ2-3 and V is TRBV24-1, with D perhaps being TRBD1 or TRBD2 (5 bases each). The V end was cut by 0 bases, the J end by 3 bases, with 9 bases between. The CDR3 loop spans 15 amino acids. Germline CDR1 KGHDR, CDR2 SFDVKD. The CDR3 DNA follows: TGTGCCACCAGTGATTTGGGGGGAGTGACAGATACGCAGTATTTT. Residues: CATSDLGGVTDTQYF.

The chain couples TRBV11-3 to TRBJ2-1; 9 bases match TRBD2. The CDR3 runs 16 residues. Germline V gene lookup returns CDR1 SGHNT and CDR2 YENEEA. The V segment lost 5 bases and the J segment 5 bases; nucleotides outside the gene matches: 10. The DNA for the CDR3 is TGTGCCAGCAGCCCCGCGGGGCTAGCGGGGCACAATGAGCAGTTCTTC. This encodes CASSPAGLAGHNEQFF.

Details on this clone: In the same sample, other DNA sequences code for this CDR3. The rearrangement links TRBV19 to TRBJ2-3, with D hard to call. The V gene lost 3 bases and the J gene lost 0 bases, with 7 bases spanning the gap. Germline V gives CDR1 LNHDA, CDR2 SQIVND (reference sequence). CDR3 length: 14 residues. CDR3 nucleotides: TGTGCCAGTAGTATCGGCATCAGCACAGATACGCAGTATTTT. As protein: CASSIGISTDTQYF.

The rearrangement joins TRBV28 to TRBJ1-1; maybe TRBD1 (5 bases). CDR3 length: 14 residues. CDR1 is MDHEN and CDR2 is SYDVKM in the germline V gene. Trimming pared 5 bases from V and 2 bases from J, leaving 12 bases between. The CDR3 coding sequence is TGTGCCAGCAGTACGCACAGGAGCAACACTGAAGCTTTCTTT. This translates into CASSTHRSNTEAFF.